This is a list of T cell receptor beta chains from one sample in a study of OX40 agonist ivuxolimab in advanced cancers. Measured with immunoSEQ multiplex PCR; TCRdb has only the in-frame clones, and not every one. The table records 15,000 to 20,000 clones, approximately 82% of them present only once. Sequences were derived from CD4+ or CD8+ T cells sorted from blood, sampled in a trial of the OX40 agonist ivuxolimab. These receptors were obtained from an adult with an advanced solid tumor such as melanoma, head and neck, liver or kidney cancer. The CDR3 runs from the conserved cysteine through the conserved F or W. The D gene is left open where the match is weak. Size tells how often a clone was seen (once, few, many) or the class of an expanded clone, and some rows leave it out.

TRBV5-1,-,-,TRBJ2-3,CASSSRSNTDTQYF,TGCGCCAGCAGTAGTAGATCAAACACAGATACGCAGTATTTT
TRBV6-5,-,-,TRBJ2-1,CASSYSSSFNEQFF,TGTGCCAGCAGTTACTCGAGTAGTTTCAATGAGCAGTTCTTC
TRBV7-9,-,TRBD2,TRBJ2-3,CASSPPLAGGPADTQYF,TGTGCCAGCAGCCCTCCCTTGGCGGGAGGTCCTGCAGATACGCAGTATTTT
TRBV5-1,-,-,TRBJ1-5,CASSLASNQPQHF,TGTGCCAGCAGCTTGGCGAGCAATCAGCCCCAGCATTTT
TRBV9,-,TRBD1,TRBJ2-7,CASSPGQNSYEQYF,TGTGCCAGCAGCCCGGGACAGAACTCCTACGAGCAGTACTTC
TRBV5-4,-,-,TRBJ2-1,CASSSNLYEQFF,TGTGCCAGCAGCTCCAATCTTTATGAGCAGTTCTTC
TRBV29-1,-,-,TRBJ2-4,CSVGGDKNIQYF,TGCAGCGTTGGCGGGGACAAAAACATTCAGTACTTC
TRBV11-2,once,TRBD2,TRBJ2-3,CASSSNGRGEDTQYF,TGTGCCAGCAGCTCGAACGGACGGGGGGAGGATACGCAGTATTTT
TRBV5-6,-,TRBD2,TRBJ2-3,CASSLFFAGGPDTQYF,TGTGCCAGCAGCTTGTTCTTCGCGGGAGGGCCAGATACGCAGTATTTT
TRBV27,-,-,TRBJ2-7,CASSPLLGEQYF,TGTGCCAGCAGTCCGCTTTTGGGCGAGCAGTACTTC
TRBV28,-,-,TRBJ1-5,CASSPTSPSNQPQHF,TGTGCCAGCAGCCCAACGTCCCCAAGTAATCAGCCCCAGCATTTT
TRBV5-1,-,-,TRBJ1-1,CASSLGRGADTEAFF,TGCGCCAGCAGCTTGGGACGGGGGGCGGACACTGAAGCTTTCTTT
TRBV2,-,-,TRBJ2-3,CASSDKNLQYF,TGTGCCAGCAGTGACAAAAACTTGCAGTATTTT
TRBV28,-,-,TRBJ2-5,CASSAGVKETQYF,TGTGCCAGCAGTGCAGGGGTAAAAGAGACCCAGTACTTC
TRBV7-9,once,-,TRBJ2-7,CASRSGTENEQYF,TGTGCCAGCAGATCCGGGACTGAGAACGAGCAGTACTTC
TRBV9,-,-,TRBJ2-7,CASSVGSREYEQYF,TGTGCCAGCAGCGTAGGAAGCAGGGAATACGAGCAGTACTTC
TRBV6-5,once,TRBD1,TRBJ1-1,CASSTRRQGTEAFF,TGTGCCAGCAGTACGCGGAGACAGGGCACTGAAGCTTTCTTT
TRBV28,-,-,TRBJ2-7,CASSHSLAVGTYEQYF,TGTGCCAGCAGCCATTCTCTGGCAGTCGGCACCTACGAGCAGTACTTC
TRBV7-2,once,-,TRBJ2-5,CASRLMGETQYF,TGTGCCAGCAGGCTTATGGGAGAGACCCAGTACTTC
TRBV4-2,-,TRBD2,TRBJ2-3,CASSQEAGVGVDTQYF,TGTGCCAGCAGCCAAGAAGCGGGAGTGGGTGTAGATACGCAGTATTTT
TRBV6-5,once,-,TRBJ1-5,CASSYRGNQPQHF,TGTGCCAGCAGTTACAGGGGGAATCAGCCCCAGCATTTT
TRBV7-9,-,TRBD2,TRBJ2-1,CASSLRGLAGNNEQFF,TGTGCCAGCAGCTTACGGGGGCTAGCGGGCAACAATGAGCAGTTCTTC
TRBV10-3,-,TRBD2,TRBJ2-7,CAISESGGVSYEQYF,TGTGCCATCAGTGAGTCGGGAGGGGTCTCCTACGAGCAGTACTTC
TRBV14,-,TRBD2,TRBJ2-3,CASSQRKTSGSTDTQYF,TGTGCCAGCAGCCAACGAAAGACTAGCGGCAGCACAGATACGCAGTATTTT
TRBV6-5,-,-,TRBJ1-1,CASSTGPDTEAFF,TGTGCCAGCAGTACCGGGCCCGACACTGAAGCTTTCTTT
TRBV6-1,few,-,TRBJ2-5,CASIPGLGGGTQYF,TGTGCCAGCATCCCGGGACTAGGGGGCGGGACCCAGTACTTC
TRBV2,-,-,TRBJ1-2,CASTLITGNYGYTF,TGTGCCAGCACCTTAATTACAGGGAACTATGGCTACACCTTC
TRBV11-2,-,TRBD2,TRBJ2-3,CASRSGTSGISTDTQYF,TGTGCCAGCAGATCCGGGACTAGCGGGATTAGCACAGATACGCAGTATTTT
TRBV27,-,TRBD2,TRBJ2-7,CASSFNGGSHEQYF,TGTGCCAGCAGTTTTAATGGCGGGAGCCACGAGCAGTACTTC
TRBV11-1,-,TRBD2,TRBJ2-7,CASSLDGLAGAYEQYF,TGTGCCAGCAGCTTAGATGGACTAGCGGGCGCCTACGAGCAGTACTTC
TRBV7-8,-,-,TRBJ2-1,CASSLGWGGGSGDEQFF,TGTGCCAGCAGCCTTGGCTGGGGAGGTGGGAGTGGCGATGAGCAGTTCTTC
TRBV5-6,once,-,TRBJ2-7,CASSFWQGASEQYF,TGTGCCAGCAGCTTTTGGCAAGGGGCTAGCGAGCAGTACTTC
TRBV7-7,-,TRBD1,TRBJ1-5,CASSLPYRDRRRQPQHF,TGTGCTAGCAGCTTACCATACCGGGACAGGAGGCGCCAGCCCCAGCATTTT
TRBV29-1,-,-,TRBJ2-7,CSVDLAGAYEQYF,TGCAGCGTTGACTTGGCAGGAGCCTACGAGCAGTACTTC
TRBV12-2,once,-,TRBJ2-7,CASRRPGCEQYF,TGTGCAAGTCGCCGTCCTGGTTGCGAGCAGTACTTC
TRBV7-6,-,-,TRBJ2-7,CASSPRISSYEQYF,TGTGCCAGCAGCCCCAGGATAAGCTCCTACGAGCAGTACTTC
TRBV5-4,-,TRBD1,TRBJ2-5,CASKVQGALEQYF,TGTGCCAGCAAAGTCCAGGGGGCGCTTGAGCAGTACTTC
TRBV9,-,TRBD1,TRBJ2-2,CASSSPQGAGELFF,TGTGCCAGCAGCTCGCCCCAGGGGGCCGGGGAGCTGTTTTTT
TRBV11-2,-,-,TRBJ1-2,CASSLDRGYNYGYTF,TGTGCCAGCAGCTTAGATCGGGGATATAACTATGGCTACACCTTC
TRBV4-2,-,TRBD2,TRBJ2-2,CASSQSVPSSGMGGELFF,TGTGCCAGCAGCCAATCGGTTCCCTCCAGCGGGATGGGCGGGGAGCTGTTTTTT
TRBV28,-,-,TRBJ2-1,CASSFGTAYNEQFF,TGTGCCAGCAGTTTCGGGACGGCATACAATGAGCAGTTCTTC
TRBV5-1,-,-,TRBJ1-3,CASSLDGVWILGGNTIYF,TGCGCCAGCAGCTTGGACGGGGTGTGGATCCTGGGCGGAAACACCATATATTTT
TRBV15,-,-,TRBJ1-5,CATSRDMGVQPQHF,TGTGCCACCAGCAGAGATATGGGGGTTCAGCCCCAGCATTTT
TRBV9,-,-,TRBJ2-2,CASSERDTGELFF,TGTGCCAGCAGCGAACGGGACACCGGGGAGCTGTTTTTT
TRBV7-2,-,-,TRBJ2-3,CASSLGWRWSSADTQYF,TGTGCCAGCAGCTTAGGGTGGCGCTGGAGCTCCGCAGATACGCAGTATTTT
TRBV7-3,once,TRBD2,TRBJ2-2,CASSFSGSFTGELFF,TGTGCCAGCAGCTTTAGCGGGAGTTTCACCGGGGAGCTGTTTTTT